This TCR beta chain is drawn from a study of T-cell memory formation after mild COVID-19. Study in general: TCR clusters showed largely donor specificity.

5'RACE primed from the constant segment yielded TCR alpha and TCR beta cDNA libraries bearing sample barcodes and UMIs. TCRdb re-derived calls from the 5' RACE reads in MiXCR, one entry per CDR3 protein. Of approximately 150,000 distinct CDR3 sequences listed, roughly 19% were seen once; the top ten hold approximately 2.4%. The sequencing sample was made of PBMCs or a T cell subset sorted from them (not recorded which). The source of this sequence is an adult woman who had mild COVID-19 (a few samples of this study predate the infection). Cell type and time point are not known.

This CDR3 reads CATKEVTSEGELFF. For the CDR3, the DNA is TGTGCCACCAAGGAGGTGACTAGCGAAGGGGAGCTGTTTTTT. The chain combines TRBV24-1 with TRBJ2-2, with 8 positions matching TRBD2. The germline CDR1 and CDR2 sequences are KGHDR and SFDVKD. The CDR3 consists of 14 residues. Trimming took 8 bases from V and 8 from J; bases not matched to a gene: 9.